Below are 12 T cell receptor beta chains sequenced from a single sample in a study of vaccination and CD4 T cells after COVID-19 (dated by TCRdb to the early 2020s). Preparation of the library involved PCR. TCRdb names Illumina iSeq 100 as the instrument used. TCR sequencing of DNA from cultured CD4+ T cells used the Oncomine TCR Beta short-read assay at the Johns Hopkins FTIC core. TCRdb took the public reads, trimmed them with fastp at Q25, ran MiXCR for clone calling and kept in-frame beta chains. Rows with a matching CDR3 protein are joined into one entry that keeps the most common DNA and genes. The sample records several thousand distinct CDR3 sequences, 35% to 45% of which are singletons. The ten largest make up roughly 28% of the sample. What these receptors recognize is not known. Taken with the paper, the label for treatment or condition translates to: approximately nine-day PBMC culture with coronavirus spike peptide pools or control peptides (ViraFEST assay). CD4+ T cells from unexposed donors were collected before the COVID-19 pandemic (2011-2018).

The sample taken for sequencing was CD4+ T cells from blood, cultured in vitro. Receptors originate from a human donor in good health.

This chain joins TRBV11-2 and TRBJ2-3; tentative D call: TRBD2 (5 bases). CDR3 length: 15 amino acids. CDR1 is SGHAT and CDR2 is FQNNGV in the germline V gene. Trimming stripped 0 bases from V and 2 bases from J, with 9 bases between. CDR3 residues: CASSLEGADTDTQYF. Here the CDR3 DNA reads TGTGCCAGCAGCTTAGAGGGAGCGGACACAGATACGCAGTATTTT.

V and J are TRBV6-1 and TRBJ1-2, with D unresolved. V lost 5 bases to trimming and J lost 3 bases, with 13 bases between them. This CDR3 has 14 amino acids. CDR1 is MNHNS, CDR2 SASEGT, per germline. This chain's CDR3 is CASSLTTDHYGYTF. For the CDR3, the DNA is TGTGCCAGCAGTCTTACAACGGACCACTATGGCTACACCTTC.

This rearrangement joins TRBV27 to TRBJ2-6, with 11 bases lining up with TRBD2. V shed 2 bases and J 0 bases; nucleotides not matched to a gene: 3. Germline loops: CDR1 MNHEY, CDR2 SMNVEV (reference sequence). The CDR3 runs 18 residues. The CDR3 is CASSLLAGGSSGANVLTF. For the CDR3, the DNA is TGTGCCAGCAGTTTACTAGCGGGGGGCTCCTCTGGGGCCAACGTCCTGACTTTC. Complete variable domain (other parts from reference TRBV27 and TRBJ2-6): EAQVTQNPRYLITVTGKKLTVTCSQNMNHEYMSWYRQDPGLGLRQIYYSMNVEVTDKGDVPEGYKVSRKEKRNFPLILESPSPNQTSLYFCASSLLAGGSSGANVLTFGAGSRLTVL.

This clonotype was counted between two and nine times. The chain recombines TRBV6-5 with TRBJ1-4; 8 positions agree with TRBD1. With 3 bases clipped from V and 8 bases from J, the junction kept 2 bases outside the gene matches. The CDR3 contains 13 residues. Germline values: CDR1 MNHEY, CDR2 SVGAGI. The CDR3 spells CASSYTGGEKLFF. CDR3 sequence (DNA): TGTGCCAGCAGTTATACAGGGGGAGAAAAACTGTTTTTT.

This clonotype was recorded a few times. The CDR3 sequence: CASSPQAADTQYF. The CDR3 DNA follows: TGTGCCAGCAGTCCCCAGGCTGCAGATACGCAGTATTTT. J is TRBJ2-3 and V is TRBV6-1; D not resolved. Trimming took off 5 bases at V and 4 bases at J, with 10 bases between the two ends. Germline CDR1 and CDR2: MNHNS and SASEGT. This CDR3 region has 13 residues.

The V call is TRBV16, the J call TRBJ1-5; D is ambiguous. The CDR3 runs 15 residues. The germline V gene has CDR1 KGHSY and CDR2 FQNENV. V was pared by 0 bases and J by 3 bases, with 9 bases between. CDR3 residues: CASSQSRAVNQPQHF. The CDR3 nucleotides are TGTGCCAGCAGCCAATCTAGGGCGGTCAATCAGCCCCAGCATTTT.

This clonotype was seen only a few times. The chain joins TRBV28 to TRBJ2-3, with D uncertain. Trimming took 4 bases from V and 2 from J, leaving 13 bases between them. CDR1 and CDR2 from the germline V gene are MDHEN and SYDVKM. The CDR3 consists of 15 residues. CDR3 nucleotide sequence: TGTGCCAGCAGTTACTCCGAATATACCACAGATACGCAGTATTTT. This encodes CASSYSEYTTDTQYF.

This clonotype was found a few times. The V gene is TRBV20-1, the J gene TRBJ2-2, with TRBD1 as a possible D gene (5 bases). From germline, CDR1 is DFQATT and CDR2 SNEGSKA (reference sequence). CDR3 length equals 14 residues. V lost 2 bases and J 8 bases, leaving 15 bases between the germline ends. CDR3 loop: CSARRDGRVGELFF. In DNA form, the CDR3 reads TGCAGTGCTAGAAGAGACGGCAGGGTAGGGGAGCTGTTTTTT.

This clonotype was seen just once. The DNA is left out, because the CDR3 cannot be placed on it with certainty; the CDR3 is given as TCRdb lists it. This chain links TRBV21-1 with TRBJ2-5. TRBV21-1 represents a pseudogene. The CDR3 spans 17 amino acids, including both terminal residues. CDR3 amino acids: CASSKGIRKVGFGSQYF.

The chain is built from TRBV20-1 and TRBJ2-1, with TRBD2 matching 9 bases. Germline trimming cut 6 bases from V and 5 bases from J; bases unmatched to any gene: 11. The germline V gene encodes CDR1 DFQATT and CDR2 SNEGSKA (reference sequence). This CDR3 is 15 amino acids long. DNA of the CDR3: TGCAGTGCGGAAGCAGGCGGGAGGGCCCACAATGAGCAGTTCTTC. The encoded protein is CSAEAGGRAHNEQFF.

This sequence joins TRBV25-1 and TRBJ2-5, with D unresolved. V lost 3 bases to trimming and J lost 5 bases, with 16 bases between them. The CDR3 runs 15 residues. Germline V CDR1 and CDR2: MGHDK, SYGVNS. In DNA form, the CDR3 reads TGTGCCAGCAGTGATATGGTACGGCACGGGGAGACCCAGTACTTC. Translated, it gives CASSDMVRHGETQYF.

This clonotype was observed a single time. The rearrangement joins TRBV12-3 or TRBV12-4 to TRBJ1-5; no clear D gene. V lost 6 bases and J 4 bases, leaving 16 bases between the germline ends. The CDR3 sequence is 15 residues long. The CDR3 sequence is CASSPQGERNQPQHF. In DNA, the CDR3 is TGTGCCAGCAGCCCGCAAGGAGAGCGTAATCAGCCCCAGCATTTT.